One sample yielded the 27 T cell receptor beta chains listed below, sequenced in a study of CD8+ T cells in alopecia areata. cDNA reverse transcribed from extracted RNA served as the sequencing template. Assay used: immunoSEQ multiplex PCR; TCRdb lists only in-frame clones, some missing. Counted here are about 210,000 clones, around two fifths occurring once; the ten biggest clones make up 0.45% to 0.55%. Treatment of the sample: oral pan-JAK inhibitor, 5-10 mg twice daily. Source: CD4+ T cells sorted from blood, taken around week 34, from a patient treated with tofacitinib. The receptor set was obtained from a human donor with alopecia areata.

This rearrangement joins TRBV7-4 to TRBJ1-5; 8 bases agree with TRBD1. The germline CDR1 and CDR2 sequences are SGHVT and SQSDAQ. J gave up 0 bases and V 7 bases, and 14 bases lay outside the gene matches. This CDR3 region has 18 residues. The chain's CDR3 is CASTPGQGIQNSNQPQHF. The CDR3 region has the DNA TGTGCCAGCACCCCAGGACAGGGAATCCAGAATAGCAATCAGCCCCAGCATTTT.

This chain uses TRBV29-1 with TRBJ1-2, with D hard to call. Germline V gene lookup returns CDR1 SQVTM and CDR2 ANQGSEA. Trimming pared 0 bases from V and 8 bases from J, leaving 13 bases between. The CDR3 spans 13 residues. The CDR3 coding sequence is TGCAGCGTTGAAGAAGGGAACACCCTCGGCTACACCTTC. Its translation: CSVEEGNTLGYTF.

This clone was picked up a small number of times. This chain joins TRBV5-6 and TRBJ2-3; 9 nucleotides agree with TRBD1. CDR3 size: 16 residues. V was clipped by 2 bases and J by 3 bases; unmatched bases: 7. The germline V gene has CDR1 SGHDT and CDR2 YYEEEE. The DNA for the CDR3 is TGTGCCAGCAGCTTCTTGTTGACAGGGGGTACAGATACGCAGTATTTT. Its translation is CASSFLLTGGTDTQYF. Combining the CDR3 with reference TRBV5-6 and TRBJ2-3 gives the whole variable domain DAGVTQSPTHLIKTRGQQVTLRCSPKSGHDTVSWYQQALGQGPQFIFQYYEEEERQRGNFPDRFSGHQFPNYSSELNVNALLLGDSALYLCASSFLLTGGTDTQYFGPGTRLTVL.

The V call is TRBV6-6, the J call TRBJ1-6; D perhaps matches TRBD1 (5 bases). Between the trimmed V and J ends, which lost 2 bases and 6 bases, there was a span of 8 bases. The germline gives CDR1 MNHNY, CDR2 SVGAGI (reference sequence). There are 14 residues in the CDR3. The CDR3 nucleotides read TGTGCCAGCAGTTACGAGGGGCTTAATTCACCCCTCCACTTT. This translates into CASSYEGLNSPLHF.

The chain employs TRBV15 and TRBJ1-2, with D uncertain. Germline CDR1 and CDR2: LNHNV and YYDKDF (reference sequence). V lost 2 bases to trimming and J lost 6 bases, with 10 bases between them. The CDR3 loop spans 13 amino acids. CDR3 region: CATSRFAGDGYTF. CDR3 nucleotide sequence: TGTGCCACCAGCAGATTCGCCGGGGATGGCTACACCTTC.

This clone appeared once. CDR3 residues: CASSPPAVPYEQYF. The CDR3 region has the DNA TGTGCCAGCTCACCACCGGCAGTACCCTACGAGCAGTACTTC. The chain links TRBV18 to TRBJ2-7; D not certain. The V gene's germline CDR1 is KGHSH and CDR2 LQKENI. This CDR3 contains 14 residues. V was pared by 0 bases and J by 2 bases, with 8 bases between.

For the CDR3, the DNA is TGCAGTGCTAGCACACAGGGGGGGACTTTCTTT. Translation gives CSASTQGGTFF. The chain combines TRBV20-1 with TRBJ1-1, with TRBD1 matching over 8 bases. The germline V gene has CDR1 DFQATT and CDR2 SNEGSKA (reference sequence). J lost 12 bases, V lost 3 bases, and 6 bases had no gene match. There are 11 residues in the CDR3.

The V gene is TRBV4-1, the J gene TRBJ2-1; 8 nucleotides align to TRBD2. Germline CDR1 reads MGHRA; CDR2 reads YSYEKL. V was pared by 3 bases and J by 4 bases, with 8 bases of the junction left unmatched. The CDR3 length is 16 residues. The CDR3, as DNA: TGCGCCAGCAGCCATGCGGGAGGAGAGCGATACAATGAGCAGTTCTTC. Amino acid sequence: CASSHAGGERYNEQFF.

This rearrangement joins TRBV11-1 to TRBJ1-2, with 7 bases matching TRBD1. This CDR3 is 14 amino acids long. Per the germline V gene, CDR1 is SGHAT and CDR2 is FQDESV (reference sequence). Trimming took 5 bases from V and 4 from J; bases not matched to a gene: 7. DNA of the CDR3: TGTGCCAGCAGCCGCGGACAGGACGCCTATGGCTACACCTTC. Protein: CASSRGQDAYGYTF.

Remarks on this clone: The junction departs from germline at one end; a sequencing error may be responsible. The chain is built from TRBV7-7 and TRBJ2-5; D might be TRBD2 (5 bases). CDR1 SSHAT and CDR2 FNYEAQ come from the germline V gene (reference sequence). The CDR3 contains 16 residues. This CDR3 is CASSLSLGESQETQYF. In nucleotides, the CDR3 is TGTGCTAGCAGCTTATCCCTCGGGGAGTCGCAGGAGACCCAGTACTTC.

The CDR3 is CASSLRRSGNTIYF. The CDR3 DNA is TGTGCCAGCAGTCTCCGGCGCTCTGGAAACACCATATATTTT. The chain employs TRBV6-1 and TRBJ1-3; D unresolved. Germline V CDR1 and CDR2: MNHNS, SASEGT. Trimming cost V 5 bases and J 0 bases, with 8 bases left between them. This CDR3 contains 14 residues.

V gene TRBV2 combines with J gene TRBJ2-1; D is undetermined. Germline-derived CDR1 and CDR2 are SNHLY and FYNNEI. The CDR3 length is 11 residues. Trimming pared 3 bases from V and 11 bases from J, leaving 8 bases between. The DNA for the CDR3 is TGTGCCAGCAGTGAGATTTTACAGCAGTTCTTC. Its protein product is CASSEILQQFF.

The chain combines TRBV6-5 with TRBJ2-7, with 11 bases fitting TRBD2. The trim removed 4 bases at V and 1 base at J, leaving 6 bases unmatched. The germline CDR1 and CDR2 sequences are MNHEY and SVGAGI. The CDR3 length is 16 residues. The CDR3 here is CASSFLAGGRSYEQYF. In nucleotides, the CDR3 is TGTGCCAGCAGTTTTTTAGCGGGAGGGAGGTCCTACGAGCAGTACTTC.

The J gene is TRBJ1-5, the V gene TRBV30; 10 nucleotides match TRBD1. Losses at the gene ends were 2 bases for V and 9 bases for J; bases not matched to a gene: 10. Germline lookup yields CDR1 GTSNPN and CDR2 SVGIG (reference sequence). CDR3 length: 15 amino acids. CDR3 in amino acids: CAWSPGQGTSVPQHF. In DNA, the CDR3 is TGTGCCTGGAGTCCGGGACAGGGGACAAGTGTGCCCCAGCATTTT.

CDR3 nucleotides: TGTGCCAGCAGCTTAGATCCCACTAACTATGGCTACACCTTC. Its protein product is CASSLDPTNYGYTF. The J gene is TRBJ1-2, the V gene TRBV11-2; D ambiguous. CDR3 length equals 14 residues. V dropped 0 bases and J dropped 0 bases, with 5 bases sitting between them. Looked up from germline, CDR1 is SGHAT and CDR2 is FQNNGV.

The rearrangement links TRBV30 to TRBJ2-1, with D perhaps TRBD1 (5 bases). Trimming cost V 0 bases and J 4 bases, with 19 bases left between them. This CDR3 contains 17 residues. Germline assignment: CDR1 GTSNPN and CDR2 SVGIG (reference sequence). The CDR3: CAWSVRPGRTLYNEQFF. CDR3 sequence (DNA): TGTGCCTGGAGTGTACGGCCAGGGCGAACTCTTTACAATGAGCAGTTCTTC.

The V gene is TRBV30, the J gene TRBJ2-3, with D possibly matching TRBD1 (5 bases). V gave up 4 bases and J gave up 0 bases, with 8 bases separating them. CDR1 and CDR2 (germline): GTSNPN, SVGIG (reference sequence). The CDR3 length is 13 residues. CDR3: CAWTDKSTDTQYF. CDR3 DNA: TGTGCCTGGACGGACAAGAGCACAGATACGCAGTATTTT.

The CDR3 region is CASSVGGLAGGRNIQYF. In DNA form, the CDR3 reads TGTGCCAGCAGCGTAGGAGGACTAGCGGGAGGAAGAAACATTCAGTACTTC. J is TRBJ2-4 and V is TRBV5-6; TRBD2 aligns across 14 bases. Germline V gene data show CDR1 as SGHDT and CDR2 as YYEEEE. The ends lost 4 bases at V and 6 bases at J; junction bases unmatched: 9. The CDR3 is made up of 17 amino acids.

The rearrangement links TRBV9 to TRBJ1-2; D perhaps matches TRBD1 (5 bases). Trimming removed 2 bases from V and 10 bases from J, with 18 bases in between. This CDR3 has 14 amino acids. CDR1 is SGDLS, CDR2 YYNGEE, per germline. CDR3 residues: CASSVDSGTDAYTF. The CDR3, as DNA: TGTGCCAGCAGCGTCGACTCCGGGACGGACGCCTACACCTTC.

The chain uses TRBV6-1 and TRBJ1-2; D is perhaps TRBD1 (6 bases). Germline assignment: CDR1 MNHNS and CDR2 SASEGT. This CDR3 is built from 13 residues. With 5 bases removed from V and 10 bases from J, the gap between germline ends came to 17 bases. Here the CDR3 DNA reads TGTGCCAGCAGTCGGGACACCCCACGTGACTACACCTTC. Its translation: CASSRDTPRDYTF.

The chain is built from TRBV7-3 and TRBJ2-1, with 11 bases fitting TRBD2. The CDR3 totals 15 residues. Losses at the gene ends were 4 bases for V and 4 bases for J; bases not matched to a gene: 3. CDR1 is SGHTA, CDR2 FQGTGA, per germline. Here the CDR3 reads CASSSGTSGYNEQFF. The CDR3 DNA reads as TGTGCCAGCAGCTCCGGGACTAGCGGATACAATGAGCAGTTCTTC.

Points on this clone: A junction end diverges from the germline sequence, so it may reflect a read error. The V and J genes are TRBV7-8 and TRBJ2-3; 7 bases line up with TRBD1. Germline values: CDR1 SGHVS, CDR2 FQNEAQ. This CDR3 has 13 residues. Here the CDR3 reads CASSLRRTGAADF. Written as DNA, the CDR3 is TGTGCCAGCAGCTTGCGGCGGACAGGAGCAGCCGATTTT.

This clone was seen a handful of times. The chain carries TRBV5-4 and TRBJ2-1; no clear D. The CDR3 consists of 12 residues. The ends were cut back, 1 base at V and 8 bases at J, with 7 bases in the middle. CDR1 and CDR2 from the germline V gene are SGHNT and YYREEE (reference sequence). The CDR3 coding sequence is TGTGCCAGCAGCTTGACCCGGGATGAGCAGTTCTTC. Its translation is CASSLTRDEQFF.

This clone has more than one count but fewer than ten. The chain employs TRBV19 and TRBJ2-7; D is uncertain. Germline lookup yields CDR1 LNHDA and CDR2 SQIVND (reference sequence). The CDR3 spans 14 residues. V was clipped by 3 bases and J by 1 base, with 10 bases between them. Here the CDR3 DNA reads TGTGCCAGTAGTATTGGCTGGCCTTCCTACGAGCAGTACTTC. Residues: CASSIGWPSYEQYF.

The genes are TRBV5-1 and TRBJ2-3; weak D call: TRBD1 (6 bases). The CDR3 loop spans 17 amino acids. CDR1 and CDR2 from the germline V gene are SGHRS and YFSETQ. V lost 4 bases to trimming and J lost 6 bases, with 24 bases between them. CDR3 protein: CASSHYPGPRQEDTQYF. The CDR3 nucleotides are TGCGCCAGCAGCCACTACCCCGGGCCCAGACAGGAGGATACGCAGTATTTT.

This clone has only a few counts. The chain employs TRBV5-1 and TRBJ2-1; TRBD2 matches 10 bases. Trimming cost V 4 bases and J 7 bases; bases outside gene matches: 5. The CDR3 runs to 14 residues. Germline assignment: CDR1 SGHRS and CDR2 YFSETQ. The chain's CDR3 is CASSIGLAVNEQFF. CDR3 sequence (DNA): TGCGCCAGCAGCATAGGACTAGCGGTTAATGAGCAGTTCTTC. Together with reference TRBV5-1 and TRBJ2-1, the CDR3 gives the full variable domain: KAGVTQTPRYLIKTRGQQVTLSCSPISGHRSVSWYQQTPGQGLQFLFEYFSETQRNKGNFPGRFSGRQFSNSRSEMNVSTLELGDSALYLCASSIGLAVNEQFFGPGTRLTVL.

The rearrangement links TRBV18 to TRBJ2-1, with D perhaps matching TRBD1 (5 bases). The CDR3 spans 15 residues. The germline gives CDR1 KGHSH, CDR2 LQKENI. The V end was cut by 8 bases, the J end by 2 bases, with 16 bases between. CDR3 sequence (DNA): TGTGCCAGCCGATCTCAGGGTTCGCCCTACAATGAGCAGTTCTTC. Amino acids: CASRSQGSPYNEQFF.